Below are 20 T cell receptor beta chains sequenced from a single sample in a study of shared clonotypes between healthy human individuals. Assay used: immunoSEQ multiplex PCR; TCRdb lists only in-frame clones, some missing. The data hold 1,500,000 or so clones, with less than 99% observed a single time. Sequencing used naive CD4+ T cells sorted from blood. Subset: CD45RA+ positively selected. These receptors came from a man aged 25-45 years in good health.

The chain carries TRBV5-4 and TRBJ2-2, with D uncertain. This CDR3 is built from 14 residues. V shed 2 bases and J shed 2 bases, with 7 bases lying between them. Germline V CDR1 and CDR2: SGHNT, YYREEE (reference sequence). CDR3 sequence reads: CASSFTVNTGELFF. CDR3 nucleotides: TGTGCCAGCAGCTTTACAGTTAACACCGGGGAGCTGTTTTTT. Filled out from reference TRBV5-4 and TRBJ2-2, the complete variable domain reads ETGVTQSPTHLIKTRGQQVTLRCSSQSGHNTVSWYQQALGQGPQFIFQYYREEENGRGNFPPRFSGLQFPNYSSELNVNALELDDSALYLCASSFTVNTGELFFGEGSRLTVL.

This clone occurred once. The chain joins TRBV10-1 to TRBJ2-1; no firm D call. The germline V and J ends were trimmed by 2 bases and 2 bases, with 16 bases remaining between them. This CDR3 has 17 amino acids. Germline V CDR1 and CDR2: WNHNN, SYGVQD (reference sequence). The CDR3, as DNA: TGCGCCAGCAGTGAGGAATCACCCAGTCAGACCTACAATGAGCAGTTCTTC. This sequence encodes CASSEESPSQTYNEQFF.

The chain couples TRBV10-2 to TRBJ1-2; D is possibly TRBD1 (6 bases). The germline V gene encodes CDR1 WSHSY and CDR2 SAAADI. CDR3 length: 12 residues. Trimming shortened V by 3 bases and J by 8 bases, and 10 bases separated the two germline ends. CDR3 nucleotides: TGCGCCAGCAGTGAACAGGGTCGCGGCTACACCTTC. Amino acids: CASSEQGRGYTF.

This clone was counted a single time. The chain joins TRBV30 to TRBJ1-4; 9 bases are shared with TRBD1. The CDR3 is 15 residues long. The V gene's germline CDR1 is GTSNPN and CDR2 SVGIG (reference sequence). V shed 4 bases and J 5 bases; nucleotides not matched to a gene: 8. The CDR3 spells CAWMGEGQGNEKLFF. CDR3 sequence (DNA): TGTGCCTGGATGGGAGAGGGACAGGGAAATGAAAAACTGTTTTTT.

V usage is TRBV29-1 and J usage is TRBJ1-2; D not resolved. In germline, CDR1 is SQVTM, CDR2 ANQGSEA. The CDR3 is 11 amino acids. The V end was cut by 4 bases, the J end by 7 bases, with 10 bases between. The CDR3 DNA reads TGCAGCGTTGGGGGAGTGGGTGGCTACACCTTC. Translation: CSVGGVGGYTF.

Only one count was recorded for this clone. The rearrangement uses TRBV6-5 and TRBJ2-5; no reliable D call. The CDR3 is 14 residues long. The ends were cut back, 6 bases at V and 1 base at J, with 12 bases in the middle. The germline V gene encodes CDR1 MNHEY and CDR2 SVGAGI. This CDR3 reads CASSPRVVQETQYF. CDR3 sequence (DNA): TGTGCCAGCAGCCCCCGGGTCGTCCAAGAGACCCAGTACTTC.

The CDR3 sequence is CASSLKRGRGNQPQHF. CDR3 in DNA: TGTGCCAGCAGTCTGAAAAGGGGGAGAGGCAATCAGCCCCAGCATTTT. This chain joins TRBV27 and TRBJ1-5; D might be TRBD1 (6 bases). CDR1 is MNHEY and CDR2 is SMNVEV in the germline V gene (reference sequence). The ends were cut back, 5 bases at V and 2 bases at J, with 16 bases in the middle. The CDR3 is 16 residues long.

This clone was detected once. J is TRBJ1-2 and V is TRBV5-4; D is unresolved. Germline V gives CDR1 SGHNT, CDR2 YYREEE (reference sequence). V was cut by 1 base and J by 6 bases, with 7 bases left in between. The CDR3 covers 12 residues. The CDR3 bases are TGTGCCAGCAGCTTGTGGGGAAATGGCTACACCTTC. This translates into CASSLWGNGYTF.

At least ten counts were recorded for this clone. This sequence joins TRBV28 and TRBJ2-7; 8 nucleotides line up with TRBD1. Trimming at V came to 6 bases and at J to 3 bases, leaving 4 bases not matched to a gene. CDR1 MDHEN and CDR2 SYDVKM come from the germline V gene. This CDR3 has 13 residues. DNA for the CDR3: TGTGCCAGCAGACAAACAGGGGGCTACGAGCAGTACTTC. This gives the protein CASRQTGGYEQYF.

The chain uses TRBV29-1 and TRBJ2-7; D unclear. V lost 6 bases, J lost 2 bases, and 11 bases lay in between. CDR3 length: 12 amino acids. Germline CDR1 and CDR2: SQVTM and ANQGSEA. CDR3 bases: TGCAGCGTAGCAAGCTCGGCCTACGAGCAGTACTTC. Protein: CSVASSAYEQYF.

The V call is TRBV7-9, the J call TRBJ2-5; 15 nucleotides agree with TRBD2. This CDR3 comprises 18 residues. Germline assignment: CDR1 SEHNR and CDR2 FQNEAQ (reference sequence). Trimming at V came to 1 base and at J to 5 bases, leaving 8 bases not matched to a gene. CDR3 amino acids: CASSLDGLAGGPGETQYF. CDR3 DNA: TGTGCCAGCAGCTTAGACGGACTAGCGGGAGGGCCTGGGGAGACCCAGTACTTC.

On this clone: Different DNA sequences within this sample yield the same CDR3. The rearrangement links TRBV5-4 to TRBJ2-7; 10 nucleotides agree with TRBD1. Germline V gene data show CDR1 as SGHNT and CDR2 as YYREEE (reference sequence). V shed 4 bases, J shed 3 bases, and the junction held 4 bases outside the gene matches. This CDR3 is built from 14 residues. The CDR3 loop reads CASSAGQGRYEQYF. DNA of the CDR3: TGTGCCAGCAGCGCGGGACAGGGGCGCTACGAGCAGTACTTC.

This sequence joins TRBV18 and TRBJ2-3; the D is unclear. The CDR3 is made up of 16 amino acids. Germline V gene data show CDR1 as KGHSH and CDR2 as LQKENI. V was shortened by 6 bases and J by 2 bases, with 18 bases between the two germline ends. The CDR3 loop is CASSNQERSATDTQYF. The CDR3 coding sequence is TGTGCCAGCTCCAATCAGGAAAGAAGCGCCACAGATACGCAGTATTTT.

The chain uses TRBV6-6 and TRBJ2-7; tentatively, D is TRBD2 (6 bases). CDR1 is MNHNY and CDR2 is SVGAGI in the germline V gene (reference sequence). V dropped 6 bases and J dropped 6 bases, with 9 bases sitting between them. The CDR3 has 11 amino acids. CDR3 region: CASSNGGEQYF. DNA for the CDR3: TGTGCCAGCAGCAACGGGGGCGAGCAGTACTTC.

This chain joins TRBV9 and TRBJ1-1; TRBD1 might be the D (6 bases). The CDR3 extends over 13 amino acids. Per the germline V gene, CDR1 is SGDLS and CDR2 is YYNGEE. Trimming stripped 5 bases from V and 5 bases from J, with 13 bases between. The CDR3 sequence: CASSTRGNTEAFF. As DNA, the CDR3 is TGTGCCAGCAGTACCAGGGGAAATACTGAAGCTTTCTTT.

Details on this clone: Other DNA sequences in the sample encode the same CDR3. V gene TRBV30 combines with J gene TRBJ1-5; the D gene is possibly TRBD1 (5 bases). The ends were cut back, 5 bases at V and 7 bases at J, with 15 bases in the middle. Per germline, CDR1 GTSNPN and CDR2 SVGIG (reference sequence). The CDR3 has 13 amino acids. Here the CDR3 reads CAWSVGGGQPQHF. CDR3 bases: TGTGCCTGGTCTGTCGGGGGGGGGCAGCCCCAGCATTTT.

The CDR3 DNA is TGTGCCACTGGGGGCCCTGAGCAGTTCTTC. Protein: CATGGPEQFF. The chain joins TRBV6-1 to TRBJ2-1, with D possibly TRBD1 on 6 matching bases. Germline CDR1 is MNHNS and CDR2 is SASEGT. This CDR3 is 10 amino acids long. Trimming took off 10 bases at V and 9 bases at J, with 10 bases between the two ends.

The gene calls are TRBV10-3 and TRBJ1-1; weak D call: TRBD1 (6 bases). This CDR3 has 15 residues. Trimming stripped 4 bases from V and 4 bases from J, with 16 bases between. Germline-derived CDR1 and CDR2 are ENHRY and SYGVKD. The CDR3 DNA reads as TGTGCCATCAGTGCCAGGGGAATCGGGGGCACTGAAGCTTTCTTT. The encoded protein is CAISARGIGGTEAFF.

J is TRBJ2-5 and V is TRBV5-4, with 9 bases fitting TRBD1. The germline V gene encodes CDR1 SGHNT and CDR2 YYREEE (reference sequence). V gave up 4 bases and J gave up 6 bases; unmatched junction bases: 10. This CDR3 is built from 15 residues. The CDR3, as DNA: TGTGCCAGCAGCCACACCGGGACAGGGCCGAAGACCCAGTACTTC. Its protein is CASSHTGTGPKTQYF.

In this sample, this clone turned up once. The CDR3 region is CASSKRLYEQYF. Written as DNA, the CDR3 is TGTGCCAGCAGCAAGAGGCTGTACGAGCAGTACTTC. The V gene is TRBV7-2, the J gene TRBJ2-7; D not certain. Germline lookup yields CDR1 SGHTA and CDR2 FQGNSA. The V end lost 5 bases, the J end lost 4 bases, and 9 bases lay between the germline ends. CDR3 length: 12 residues.